The TCR beta chain under discussion was sequenced for a study of shared clonotypes between healthy human individuals. Across the whole study: Samples came from a couple of female and a few male donors aged 18 to 49. Study-level findings and limits: Inspection by rarefaction showed sorted-subset sequencing to be incomplete despite large depth. Limited genetic and exposure-history diversity came from having few donors. Among non-shared clonotypes, generation probabilities were lower than among those shared by all four donors.

On this clone: The antigen is unknown.

Repertoires were generated with immunoSEQ multiplex PCR, while TCRdb's copy carries only in-frame clones and drops some. The table lists roughly 300,000 clones, around 79% of them singletons. The V gene end was trimmed by 5 bases and the J gene end by 4 bases; junction bases not matched to a gene: 4. The CDR3 is 14 amino acids. Germline values: CDR1 SGHTA, CDR2 FQGNSA. The source material was memory CD4+ T cells sorted from blood. The subset was: CD45RA-negative fraction. The chain couples TRBV7-2 to TRBJ2-2; TRBD1 agrees at 7 bases. This sequence originates from a man aged 25 to 40 in good health. The CDR3 sequence: CASSGRQGTGELFF. The CDR3 bases are TGTGCCAGCAGCGGACGACAGGGCACCGGGGAGCTGTTTTTT.